The rows below give T cell receptor beta chains drawn from one sample of a study of T cell responses to AZD1222 COVID-19 vaccine. Sequencing was performed with immunoSEQ multiplex PCR; in TCRdb, only in-frame clones are kept and a portion is missing. The sample lists 68,000 or so clones, roughly 90% occurring once. Source: peripheral blood, taken on day 0 of AZD1222 vaccination. These receptors came from an adult in good health. Both conserved end residues are trimmed from each CDR3. D genes are given only for firm matches.

d_gene	len	v_gene	j_gene	CDR3aa
NA	12	TRBV18	TRBJ1-1	ASSPGDSNTEAF
TRBD1	13	TRBV3-1/TRBV3-2	TRBJ2-7	ASSQTGTVPIEQY
NA	15	TRBV11-2	TRBJ2-7	ASSFPRSFSDSYEQY
NA	12	TRBV5-1	TRBJ2-7	ASSVRDPPYEQY
NA	12	TRBV5-8	TRBJ1-1	ASSRTVGGSEAF
NA	14	TRBV4-1	TRBJ1-3	ASSQESGVSGNTIY
NA	11	TRBV10-3	TRBJ1-2	AISPEGNYGYT
TRBD1	14	TRBV10-3	TRBJ1-1	AISEWGQGARTEAF
TRBD2	16	TRBV10-1	TRBJ2-1	ASSEGLAGSISYNEQF
NA	13	TRBV7-9	TRBJ2-1	ASSLDEAPYNEQF
NA	12	TRBV10-3	TRBJ2-1	AISGVDGDDEQF
NA	15	TRBV21-1	TRBJ2-7	ASSVTREGLKSYEQY
NA	13	TRBV2	TRBJ2-2	ASSEVTGNTGELF
TRBD1	12	TRBV6-5	TRBJ1-1	ASSFHRGETEAF
TRBD2	13	TRBV7-9	TRBJ2-7	ASSLTGGKAYEQY
NA	10	TRBV19	TRBJ2-7	ASSDSVYEQY
TRBD1	12	TRBV2	TRBJ1-1	ASRNRGQNTEAF
NA	13	TRBV18	TRBJ1-1	ASSPYTEGGTEAF
NA	11	TRBV5-6	TRBJ2-1	ASSLGIYNEQF
NA	10	TRBV6-2/TRBV6-3	TRBJ1-2	ASSYRGDGYT
NA	13	TRBV28	TRBJ1-5	ASSLGRTNNQPQH
NA	13	TRBV7-2	TRBJ2-3	ASSPKRMGGDTQY
NA	11	TRBV6-5	TRBJ2-2	ASRGFDTGELF
TRBD2	13	TRBV27	TRBJ2-1	ASTIAGASYNEQF
TRBD1	13	TRBV28	TRBJ2-2	ASRSGGRDTGELF
TRBD1	13	TRBV2	TRBJ1-6	ASSDRDSPNSPLH
NA	16	TRBV28	TRBJ1-5	ASSTTWTEKGSNQPQH
TRBD2	14	TRBV3-1/TRBV3-2	TRBJ2-3	ASSRSIAGGRDTQY
TRBD1	13	TRBV3-1/TRBV3-2	TRBJ1-2	ASSQGEGGSYGYT
TRBD1	13	TRBV5-1	TRBJ1-2	ASSLAAGGNYGYT
TRBD1	10	TRBV11-2	TRBJ1-1	ASSRNRGTTF
NA	13	TRBV19	TRBJ2-1	ASSITPEGYNEQF
NA	13	TRBV11-2	TRBJ2-5	ASSGFQVGRETQY
TRBD2	13	TRBV27	TRBJ2-7	ASSSGASGTPEQY
TRBD1	13	TRBV6-1	TRBJ2-7	ASSEEQGASYEQY
NA	11	TRBV10-1	TRBJ1-1	ASSGQFNTEAF
TRBD1	13	TRBV6-5	TRBJ1-5	ASRRTGGDSQPQH
NA	13	TRBV28	TRBJ1-1	ASSQGTLMNTEAF
NA	13	TRBV18	TRBJ2-6	ASSLRGMGANVLT
NA	11	TRBV19	TRBJ2-2	ASTRGGTGELF
NA	12	TRBV7-2	TRBJ1-5	ASSLVGKNQPQH
NA	14	TRBV12-5	TRBJ2-2	ASGLVDPSGPGELF
TRBD2	14	TRBV5-1	TRBJ2-3	ASSLWLAGPRDTQY
NA	14	TRBV25-1	TRBJ2-3	ASSDPIGPRTDTQY
NA	13	TRBV6-4	TRBJ2-1	ASSDGAGSYNEQF
NA	14	TRBV15	TRBJ2-3	ATSAITGLFTDTQY